A selection of T cell receptor beta chains follows, all from one sample in a study of T cells in Graves' hyperthyroidism and ophthalmopathy. TCRdb itself ran the multiplex PCR reads through MiXCR, one entry per CDR3 protein. This table has hundreds of thousands of distinct CDR3 sequences, roughly 15% appearing once. Sample: blood. The receptors derive from a woman aged 60-75 years with Graves' ophthalmopathy. Each CDR3 is given with its conserved first and last residue. Fields, in order: V gene, D gene, J gene, clone size, CDR3 DNA, CDR3 protein. D genes are given only for firm matches. Some rows mark clone size as missing; the rest say once, few, many or name a class of expanded clone.

V: TRBV20-1
D: TRBD2
J: TRBJ2-5
size: many
DNA: TGCAGTGCTAGAGATCCTAGCGGGCCCAACCAAGAGACCCAGTACTTC
CDR3: CSARDPSGPNQETQYF

V: TRBV20-1
D: TRBD2
J: TRBJ2-7
size: many
DNA: TGCAGTGCTAGATCGATTAGGAGTGGGAGGGCATTCTACGAGCAGTACTTC
CDR3: CSARSIRSGRAFYEQYF

V: TRBV29-1
D: NA
J: TRBJ1-1
size: many
DNA: TGCAGCGTTGTACCAGGGCGGACTGAAGCTTTCTTT
CDR3: CSVVPGRTEAFF

V: TRBV2
D: NA
J: TRBJ1-3
size: NA
DNA: TGTGCCAGCAGTGACCTTCTGAGGGGAAACACCATATATTTT
CDR3: CASSDLLRGNTIYF

V: TRBV27
D: TRBD2
J: TRBJ2-7
size: NA
DNA: TGTGCCAGCAGTTTATGGGGGACTAGCGGATTCTACGAGCAGTACTTC
CDR3: CASSLWGTSGFYEQYF

V: TRBV20-1
D: NA
J: TRBJ2-4
size: few
DNA: TGCAGTGCATATCTTAGTCGCGCCAAAAACATTCAGTACTTC
CDR3: CSAYLSRAKNIQYF

V: TRBV5-1
D: NA
J: TRBJ2-3
size: few
DNA: TGCGCCAGCAGATTGGACCCTAGCACAGATACGCAGTATTTT
CDR3: CASRLDPSTDTQYF

V: TRBV3-1
D: NA
J: TRBJ2-3
size: many
DNA: TGTGCCAGCAGCCAACAAAGATTCGGGCGGGGAAGCACAGATACGCAGTATTTT
CDR3: CASSQQRFGRGSTDTQYF

V: TRBV28
D: TRBD2
J: TRBJ2-1
size: NA
DNA: TGTGCCAGCAGTTTATTTCGACTAGCGGGAGGGACCAATGAGCAGTTCTTC
CDR3: CASSLFRLAGGTNEQFF

V: TRBV9
D: TRBD2
J: TRBJ2-1
size: NA
DNA: TGTGCCAGCAGCGTAGGATCCAGCGGGAGGGCCTACGAGCAGTTCTTC
CDR3: CASSVGSSGRAYEQFF

V: TRBV3-1
D: NA
J: TRBJ1-4
size: many
DNA: TGTGCCAGCAGCCAAGATAGCGGGGTTGCTGAAAAACTGTTTTTT
CDR3: CASSQDSGVAEKLFF

V: TRBV30
D: NA
J: TRBJ1-6
size: many
DNA: TGTGCCTGGAGTCGACTTGGGAATTCACCCCTCCACTTT
CDR3: CAWSRLGNSPLHF

V: TRBV12-3/TRBV12-4
D: TRBD2
J: TRBJ2-3
size: NA
DNA: TGTGCCAGCAGTTACATCTGGGCGGGGGGGGAGGTCGCTACGCAGTATTTT
CDR3: CASSYIWAGGEVATQYF

V: TRBV20-1
D: NA
J: TRBJ2-7
size: many
DNA: TGCAGTGTGGCAGGACCCTTCTACGAGCAGTACTTC
CDR3: CSVAGPFYEQYF

V: TRBV11-2
D: TRBD1
J: TRBJ2-1
size: many
DNA: TGTGCCAGCAGCCGTCCGGGACAGGGGAGGAATGAGCAGTTCTTC
CDR3: CASSRPGQGRNEQFF

V: TRBV5-6
D: NA
J: TRBJ2-2
size: many
DNA: TGTGCCAGCAGCTCGGTTAGGGCCGGGGAGCTGTTTTTT
CDR3: CASSSVRAGELFF

V: TRBV20-1
D: TRBD1
J: TRBJ2-7
size: many
DNA: TGCAGTGCTAGACTCAGACAGGGGGTAACCTACGAGCAGTACTTC
CDR3: CSARLRQGVTYEQYF

V: TRBV29-1
D: NA
J: TRBJ2-1
size: few
DNA: TGCAGCGTTGGACAACTAGCCTTATTCGATGAGCAGTTCTTC
CDR3: CSVGQLALFDEQFF

V: TRBV3-1
D: TRBD2
J: TRBJ2-1
size: NA
DNA: TGTGCCAGCAGCCAAGGGCTAGCGGGAGGGCATGAGCAGTTCTTC
CDR3: CASSQGLAGGHEQFF

V: TRBV28
D: TRBD2
J: TRBJ2-2
size: NA
DNA: TGTGCCAGCAGTTTTATCTCCCCCGGGACTAGCGGGAGGTTGAAGAACACCGGGGAGCTGTTTTTT
CDR3: CASSFISPGTSGRLKNTGELFF

V: TRBV5-1
D: NA
J: TRBJ2-1
size: few
DNA: TGCGCCAGCAGCTTGTACGGGGACTCCCGCAATGAGCAGTTCTTC
CDR3: CASSLYGDSRNEQFF

V: TRBV27
D: TRBD2
J: TRBJ2-1
size: NA
DNA: TGTGCCAGCAGTTTCCTGGGACAGGGGCTAGCGGGAGGGAGCCACAATGAGCAGTTCTTC
CDR3: CASSFLGQGLAGGSHNEQFF

V: TRBV5-1
D: NA
J: TRBJ2-7
size: many
DNA: TGCGCCAGCAGCCCCGGTGGGGGGCACGGCTACGAGCAGTACTTC
CDR3: CASSPGGGHGYEQYF

V: TRBV27
D: TRBD2
J: TRBJ2-1
size: many
DNA: TGTGCCAGCAGTTTCTCGAGCGGGAGTGAGTTTGCCTACAATGAGCAGTTCTTC
CDR3: CASSFSSGSEFAYNEQFF

V: TRBV12-3/TRBV12-4
D: NA
J: TRBJ2-2
size: many
DNA: TGTGCCAGCAGTTTATGGGCCACGAACACCGGGGAGCTGTTTTTT
CDR3: CASSLWATNTGELFF

V: TRBV5-1
D: TRBD1
J: TRBJ1-1
size: many
DNA: TGCGCCAGCAGCACGGACAGGATCGCTGAAGCTTTCTTT
CDR3: CASSTDRIAEAFF

V: TRBV7-2
D: NA
J: TRBJ2-1
size: many
DNA: TGTGCCAGCAGCTTAGGGCTAGAAAAGCGTGAGCAGTTCTTC
CDR3: CASSLGLEKREQFF

V: TRBV5-1
D: NA
J: TRBJ1-2
size: few
DNA: TGCGCCAGCAGCTTCGGAGGGACCACTAACTATGGCTACACCTTC
CDR3: CASSFGGTTNYGYTF

V: TRBV29-1
D: TRBD1
J: TRBJ2-7
size: many
DNA: TGCAGCGTTATCCCAGGGGGCGCGGGAGAGCAGTACTTC
CDR3: CSVIPGGAGEQYF

V: TRBV5-6
D: NA
J: TRBJ2-2
size: NA
DNA: TGTGCCAGCAGCTTAGGGGGGGCGCCCGCCGGGGAGCTGTTTTTT
CDR3: CASSLGGAPAGELFF

V: TRBV29-1
D: TRBD1
J: TRBJ2-2
size: many
DNA: TGCAGCGCTCAAAAAAGGGGGGGACAGGGGTCGGGCACCGGGGAGCTGTTTTTT
CDR3: CSAQKRGGQGSGTGELFF

V: TRBV2
D: NA
J: TRBJ2-1
size: few
DNA: TGTGCCAGCAGTGATGACGCCTTCCAGTTCTTC
CDR3: CASSDDAFQFF

V: TRBV7-3
D: TRBD2
J: TRBJ2-3
size: NA
DNA: TGTGCCAGCAGCTCTAGCGGGGGGGGGACAGATACGCAGTATTTT
CDR3: CASSSSGGGTDTQYF

V: TRBV19
D: NA
J: TRBJ2-2
size: once
DNA: TGTGCCAGTAGTATTTCTAAGGGGGAGCTGTTTTTT
CDR3: CASSISKGELFF

V: TRBV28
D: TRBD2
J: TRBJ2-7
size: many
DNA: TGTGCCAGCGGGGGGGAGACTAGCACTCTCTACGAGCAGTACTTC
CDR3: CASGGETSTLYEQYF

V: TRBV6-2/TRBV6-3
D: TRBD2
J: TRBJ2-2
size: many
DNA: TGTGCCAGCAGTTTGCCGACTAGCGGGACCAACACCGGGGAGCTGTTTTTT
CDR3: CASSLPTSGTNTGELFF

V: TRBV3-1
D: TRBD2
J: TRBJ2-7
size: many
DNA: TGTGCCAGCAGCCAATTCGGTCCAGCGGGAGGGTACGAGCAGTACTTC
CDR3: CASSQFGPAGGYEQYF

V: TRBV20-1
D: NA
J: TRBJ1-1
size: many
DNA: TGCAGTGCCCGGACATCCCAACTGGCTTTCTTT
CDR3: CSARTSQLAFF

V: TRBV27
D: TRBD1
J: TRBJ1-6
size: few
DNA: TGTGCCAGTAGACCGGCAGGGGGCCTAAGTTCACCCCTCCACTTT
CDR3: CASRPAGGLSSPLHF

V: TRBV28
D: TRBD1
J: TRBJ2-5
size: many
DNA: TGTGCCAGCAATAAACAGGGGCTCCAAGAGACCCAGTACTTC
CDR3: CASNKQGLQETQYF

V: TRBV5-1
D: NA
J: TRBJ1-1
size: NA
DNA: TGCGCCAGCAGCGGGGTGGGGGGGGGCACTGAAGCTTTCTTT
CDR3: CASSGVGGGTEAFF

V: TRBV9
D: TRBD2
J: TRBJ2-1
size: NA
DNA: TGTGCCAGCAGCGTAGGCGGGAGTAGGGATGAGCAGTTCTTC
CDR3: CASSVGGSRDEQFF